This T cell receptor (beta chain) came from a study of T cells after yellow fever vaccination. Study-level results: Researchers noted that a small share of clonotypes showed up in both CD4 and CD8 compartments. Post-booster repertoires again held most primary-vaccination clones (about 95% CD4, around 90% CD8).

TCRdb itself ran the 5' RACE reads through MiXCR, one entry per CDR3 protein. The sample yields some 670,000 distinct CDR3 sequences, 9% to 15% seen once. This clonotype was recorded a few times. Its target is unknown. V was clipped by 3 bases and J by 0 bases, with 15 bases between them. Looked up from germline, CDR1 is SGDLS and CDR2 is YYNGEE. This CDR3 is built from 16 residues. The chain joins TRBV9 to TRBJ2-5; TRBD1 is a possible D gene (7 bases). The clonotype originates from a man aged 30-40 years who received the YFV17D yellow fever vaccine. The sequences come from PBMCs, collected on the day of the yellow fever booster vaccination. DNA for the CDR3: TGTGCCAGCAGCGCCGGGGGACAGACGTACCAAGAGACCCAGTACTTC. Its translation is CASSAGGQTYQETQYF.